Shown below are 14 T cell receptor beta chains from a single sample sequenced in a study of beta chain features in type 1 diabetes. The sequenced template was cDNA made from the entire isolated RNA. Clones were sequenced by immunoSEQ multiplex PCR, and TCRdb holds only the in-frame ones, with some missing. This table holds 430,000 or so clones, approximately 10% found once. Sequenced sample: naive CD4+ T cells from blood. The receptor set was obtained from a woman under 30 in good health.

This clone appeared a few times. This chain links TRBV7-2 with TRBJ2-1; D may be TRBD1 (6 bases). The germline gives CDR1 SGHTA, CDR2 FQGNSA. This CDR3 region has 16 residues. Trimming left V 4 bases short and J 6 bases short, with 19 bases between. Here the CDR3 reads CASSSETGIVSNEQFF. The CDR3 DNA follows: TGTGCCAGCAGCTCCGAGACAGGTATCGTTTCCAATGAGCAGTTCTTC. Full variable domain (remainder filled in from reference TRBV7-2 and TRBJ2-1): GAGVSQSPSNKVTEKGKDVELRCDPISGHTALYWYRQSLGQGLEFLIYFQGNSAPDKSGLPSDRFSAERTGGSVSTLTIQRTQQEDSAVYLCASSSETGIVSNEQFFGPGTRLTVL.

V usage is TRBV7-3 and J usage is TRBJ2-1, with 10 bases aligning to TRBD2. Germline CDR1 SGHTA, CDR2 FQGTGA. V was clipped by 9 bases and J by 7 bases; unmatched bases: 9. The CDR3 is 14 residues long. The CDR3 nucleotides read TGTGCCAGTTCTCTAGCGGGAGTGTGGAATGAGCAGTTCTTC. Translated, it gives CASSLAGVWNEQFF. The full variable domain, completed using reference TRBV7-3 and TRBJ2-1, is GAGVSQTPSNKVTEKGKYVELRCDPISGHTALYWYRQSLGQGPEFLIYFQGTGAADDSGLPNDRFFAVRPEGSVSTLKIQRTERGDSAVYLCASSLAGVWNEQFFGPGTRLTVL.

In DNA, the CDR3 is TGTGCCTGGGACAGGGGCATCCCCGGGACTTATGAAAAACTGTTTTTT. This sequence encodes CAWDRGIPGTYEKLFF. V usage is TRBV30 and J usage is TRBJ1-4; 8 bases match TRBD1. This CDR3 has 16 residues. Germline lookup yields CDR1 GTSNPN and CDR2 SVGIG (reference sequence). Losses at the gene ends were 5 bases for V and 6 bases for J; bases not matched to a gene: 14.

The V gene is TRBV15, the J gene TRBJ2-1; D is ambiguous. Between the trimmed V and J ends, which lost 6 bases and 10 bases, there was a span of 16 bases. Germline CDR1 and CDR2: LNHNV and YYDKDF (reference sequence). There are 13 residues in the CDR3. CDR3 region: CATSGLYSGEQFF. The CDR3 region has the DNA TGTGCCACCAGTGGTCTCTACAGTGGGGAGCAGTTCTTC. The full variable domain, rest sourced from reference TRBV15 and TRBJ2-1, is DAMVIQNPRYQVTQFGKPVTLSCSQTLNHNVMYWYQQKSSQAPKLLFHYYDKDFNNEADTPDNFQSRRPNTSFCFLDIRSPGLGDTAMYLCATSGLYSGEQFFGPGTRLTVL.

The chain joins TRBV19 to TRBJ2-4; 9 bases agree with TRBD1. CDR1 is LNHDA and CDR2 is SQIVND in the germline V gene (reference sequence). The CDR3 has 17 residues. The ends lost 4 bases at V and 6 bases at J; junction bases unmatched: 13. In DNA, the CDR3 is TGTGCCAGTAGTACCACATCCACAGGGGGCAACAGAAACATTCAGTACTTC. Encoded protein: CASSTTSTGGNRNIQYF. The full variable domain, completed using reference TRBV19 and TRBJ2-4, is DGGITQSPKYLFRKEGQNVTLSCEQNLNHDAMYWYRQDPGQGLRLIYYSQIVNDFQKGDIAEGYSVSREKKESFPLTVTSAQKNPTAFYLCASSTTSTGGNRNIQYFGAGTRLSVL.

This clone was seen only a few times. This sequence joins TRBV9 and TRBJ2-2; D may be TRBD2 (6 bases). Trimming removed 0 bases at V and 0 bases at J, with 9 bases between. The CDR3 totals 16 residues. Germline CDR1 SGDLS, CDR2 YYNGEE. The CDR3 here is CASSVAAGTNTGELFF. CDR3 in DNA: TGTGCCAGCAGCGTAGCGGCGGGGACGAACACCGGGGAGCTGTTTTTT.

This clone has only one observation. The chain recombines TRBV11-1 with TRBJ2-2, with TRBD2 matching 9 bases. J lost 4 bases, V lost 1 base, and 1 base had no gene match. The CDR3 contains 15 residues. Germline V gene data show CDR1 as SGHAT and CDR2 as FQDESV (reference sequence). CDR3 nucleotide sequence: TGTGCCAGCAGCTTAGTTAGCGGGAGCACCGGGGAGCTGTTTTTT. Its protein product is CASSLVSGSTGELFF.

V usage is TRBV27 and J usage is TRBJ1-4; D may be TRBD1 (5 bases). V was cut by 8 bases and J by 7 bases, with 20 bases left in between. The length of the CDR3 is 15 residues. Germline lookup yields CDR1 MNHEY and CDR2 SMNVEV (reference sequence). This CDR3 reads CASSRTRGVGEKLFF. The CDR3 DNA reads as TGTGCCAGCTCTCGGACTCGAGGGGTCGGTGAAAAACTGTTTTTT. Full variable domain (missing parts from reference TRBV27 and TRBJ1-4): EAQVTQNPRYLITVTGKKLTVTCSQNMNHEYMSWYRQDPGLGLRQIYYSMNVEVTDKGDVPEGYKVSRKEKRNFPLILESPSPNQTSLYFCASSRTRGVGEKLFFGSGTQLSVL.

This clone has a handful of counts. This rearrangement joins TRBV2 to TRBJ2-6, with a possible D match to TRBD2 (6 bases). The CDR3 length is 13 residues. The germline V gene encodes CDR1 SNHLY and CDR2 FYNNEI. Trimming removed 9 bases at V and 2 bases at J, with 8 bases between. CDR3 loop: CARGRTGANVLTF. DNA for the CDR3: TGTGCCAGGGGGAGGACTGGGGCCAACGTCCTGACTTTC.

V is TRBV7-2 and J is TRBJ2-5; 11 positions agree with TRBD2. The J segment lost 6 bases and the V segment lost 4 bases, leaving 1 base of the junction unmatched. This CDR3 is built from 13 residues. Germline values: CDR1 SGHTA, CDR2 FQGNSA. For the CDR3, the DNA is TGTGCCAGCAGCTCTAGCGGGAGGCAGACCCAGTACTTC. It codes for CASSSSGRQTQYF.

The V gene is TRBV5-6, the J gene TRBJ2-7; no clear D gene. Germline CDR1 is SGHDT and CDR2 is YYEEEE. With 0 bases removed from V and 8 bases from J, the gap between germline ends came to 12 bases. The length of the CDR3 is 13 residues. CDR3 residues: CASSLGGPSQQYF. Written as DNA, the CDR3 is TGTGCCAGCAGCTTGGGCGGCCCTAGTCAGCAGTACTTC.

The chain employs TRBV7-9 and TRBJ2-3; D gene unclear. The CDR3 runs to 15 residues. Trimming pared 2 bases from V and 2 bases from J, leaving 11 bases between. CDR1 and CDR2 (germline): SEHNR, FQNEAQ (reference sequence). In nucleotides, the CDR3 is TGTGCCAGCAGCTTAAGTAGTTACCTCACAGATACGCAGTATTTT. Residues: CASSLSSYLTDTQYF.

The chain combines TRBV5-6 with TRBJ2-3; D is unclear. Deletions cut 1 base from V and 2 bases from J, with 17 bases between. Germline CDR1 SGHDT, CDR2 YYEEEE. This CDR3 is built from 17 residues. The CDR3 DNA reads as TGTGCCAGCAGCTTGACTGTGAGTGTTGGAGTCACAGATACGCAGTATTTT. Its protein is CASSLTVSVGVTDTQYF.

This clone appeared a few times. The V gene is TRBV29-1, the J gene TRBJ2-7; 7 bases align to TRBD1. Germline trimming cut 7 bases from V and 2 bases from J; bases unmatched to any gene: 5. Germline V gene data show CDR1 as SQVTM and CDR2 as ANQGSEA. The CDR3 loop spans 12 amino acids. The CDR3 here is CSGDQGAYEQYV. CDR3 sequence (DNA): TGCAGCGGTGATCAGGGGGCCTACGAGCAGTACGTC.